A selection of T cell receptor beta chains follows, all from one sample in a study of T cells in Graves' hyperthyroidism and ophthalmopathy. Using its own MiXCR run on the multiplex PCR reads, TCRdb lists one record per CDR3 protein. The top ten clones hold over 45% of a sample with under 350,000 distinct CDR3 sequences, around 20% of them seen once. The sample was blood. The receptors were gathered from a woman aged 45-65 years with Graves' hyperthyroidism. Both conserved end residues are part of each CDR3. The D gene is left open where the match is weak. For some rows the clone size is stated as once, few or many, or as a class when expanded; others skip it.

j_gene: TRBJ2-7
v_gene: TRBV28
d_gene: TRBD2
abundance: medium-sized
CDR3aa: CASSAQTSGRARGAYEQYF
CDR3nt: TGTGCCAGCAGTGCCCAGACTAGCGGGAGGGCTCGGGGTGCCTACGAGCAGTACTTC

j_gene: TRBJ2-1
v_gene: TRBV19
d_gene: .
abundance: few
CDR3aa: CASSIAARGRNEQFF
CDR3nt: TGTGCCAGTAGTATAGCGGCCAGGGGAAGAAATGAGCAGTTCTTC

j_gene: TRBJ2-5
v_gene: TRBV19
d_gene: .
abundance: .
CDR3aa: CASSHRDRQTQYF
CDR3nt: TGTGCCAGTAGTCACAGGGATCGGCAGACCCAGTACTTC

j_gene: TRBJ2-2
v_gene: TRBV20-1
d_gene: TRBD1
abundance: many
CDR3aa: CSLWDSANTGELFF
CDR3nt: TGCAGCCTTTGGGACAGCGCGAACACCGGGGAGCTGTTTTTT

j_gene: TRBJ1-2
v_gene: TRBV28
d_gene: TRBD1
abundance: many
CDR3aa: CASSLGGQGTGYTF
CDR3nt: TGTGCCAGCAGTTTAGGGGGACAGGGAACTGGCTACACCTTC

j_gene: TRBJ2-1
v_gene: TRBV7-8
d_gene: TRBD2
abundance: many
CDR3aa: CASSLAWWREGPPYNEQFF
CDR3nt: TGTGCCAGCAGCTTAGCGTGGTGGCGGGAGGGCCCCCCCTACAATGAGCAGTTCTTC

j_gene: TRBJ2-3
v_gene: TRBV20-1
d_gene: TRBD2
abundance: many
CDR3aa: CSAWTSGRTDTQYF
CDR3nt: TGCAGTGCGTGGACTAGCGGGAGGACAGATACGCAGTATTTT

j_gene: TRBJ2-2
v_gene: TRBV24-1
d_gene: TRBD1
abundance: many
CDR3aa: CATSDHGQGVRGGELFF
CDR3nt: TGTGCCACCAGTGACCATGGACAGGGCGTAAGGGGCGGGGAGCTGTTTTTT

j_gene: TRBJ1-1
v_gene: TRBV12-3/TRBV12-4
d_gene: .
abundance: many
CDR3aa: CASSFGASGFQEAFF
CDR3nt: TGTGCCAGCAGTTTTGGGGCATCAGGGTTCCAGGAAGCTTTCTTT

j_gene: TRBJ2-1
v_gene: TRBV20-1
d_gene: TRBD2
abundance: many
CDR3aa: CSAREDRLAGVDYNEQFF
CDR3nt: TGCAGTGCTAGAGAGGACCGACTAGCGGGAGTTGACTACAATGAGCAGTTCTTC

j_gene: TRBJ2-1
v_gene: TRBV27
d_gene: .
abundance: many
CDR3aa: CASSPGLISYNEQFF
CDR3nt: TGTGCCAGCAGTCCGGGACTTATTTCCTACAATGAGCAGTTCTTC

j_gene: TRBJ1-1
v_gene: TRBV20-1
d_gene: TRBD1
abundance: few
CDR3aa: CSARQGGTEAFF
CDR3nt: TGCAGTGCTAGACAGGGGGGCACTGAAGCTTTCTTT

j_gene: TRBJ1-3
v_gene: TRBV7-9
d_gene: .
abundance: .
CDR3aa: CASSPSASSGNTIYF
CDR3nt: TGTGCCAGCAGCCCGTCCGCCAGCTCTGGAAACACCATATATTTT

j_gene: TRBJ2-5
v_gene: TRBV6-1
d_gene: .
abundance: few
CDR3aa: CASSHLQETQYF
CDR3nt: TGTGCCAGCAGTCACCTCCAAGAGACCCAGTACTTC

j_gene: TRBJ2-5
v_gene: TRBV12-3/TRBV12-4
d_gene: .
abundance: once
CDR3aa: CASSSSETQYF
CDR3nt: TGTGCCAGCAGTTCATCCGAGACCCAGTACTTC

j_gene: TRBJ2-4
v_gene: TRBV6-1
d_gene: TRBD2
abundance: .
CDR3aa: CASLKSVAGLNIQYF
CDR3nt: TGTGCCAGCCTCAAATCGGTAGCGGGGCTCAACATTCAGTACTTC

j_gene: TRBJ1-2
v_gene: TRBV2
d_gene: .
abundance: .
CDR3aa: CAKRQPRTYGYTF
CDR3nt: TGTGCCAAAAGACAGCCAAGGACCTATGGCTACACCTTC

j_gene: TRBJ2-2
v_gene: TRBV5-8
d_gene: .
abundance: few
CDR3aa: CASSPGTGLRAGELFF
CDR3nt: .

j_gene: TRBJ1-1
v_gene: TRBV20-1
d_gene: .
abundance: many
CDR3aa: CSASSGGPVTEAFF
CDR3nt: TGCAGTGCTAGTAGTGGGGGGCCGGTCACTGAAGCTTTCTTT

j_gene: TRBJ2-1
v_gene: TRBV6-7
d_gene: TRBD2
abundance: .
CDR3aa: CAPIAGESNEQFF
CDR3nt: TGTGCCCCTATAGCGGGAGAATCTAATGAGCAGTTCTTC

j_gene: TRBJ2-2
v_gene: TRBV28
d_gene: TRBD1
abundance: .
CDR3aa: CASRGTGFLGELFF
CDR3nt: TGTGCCAGCAGGGGGACAGGGTTTCTCGGGGAGCTGTTTTTT

j_gene: TRBJ1-1
v_gene: TRBV6-4
d_gene: .
abundance: many
CDR3aa: CASSEHGSTEAFF
CDR3nt: TGTGCCAGCAGTGAGCACGGGAGCACTGAAGCTTTCTTT

j_gene: TRBJ2-3
v_gene: TRBV6-1
d_gene: TRBD2
abundance: many
CDR3aa: CASRLRAGGSTDTQYF
CDR3nt: TGTGCCAGCAGGTTACGGGCGGGGGGGAGCACAGATACGCAGTATTTT

j_gene: TRBJ2-3
v_gene: TRBV6-6
d_gene: TRBD2
abundance: many
CDR3aa: CASSYGTSDTDTQYF
CDR3nt: TGTGCCAGCAGTTACGGGACTAGCGACACAGATACGCAGTATTTT

j_gene: TRBJ2-1
v_gene: TRBV3-1
d_gene: .
abundance: .
CDR3aa: CASAGAYNEQFF
CDR3nt: TGTGCCAGCGCGGGGGCGTACAATGAGCAGTTCTTC

j_gene: TRBJ2-3
v_gene: TRBV27
d_gene: TRBD2
abundance: many
CDR3aa: CASSNSGTSTDTQYF
CDR3nt: TGTGCCAGCAGTAATAGCGGGACTAGCACAGATACGCAGTATTTT

j_gene: TRBJ1-1
v_gene: TRBV7-6
d_gene: TRBD1
abundance: few
CDR3aa: CASRPNPGTGDYTEAFF
CDR3nt: TGTGCCAGCAGGCCAAATCCCGGGACAGGGGACTACACTGAAGCTTTCTTT

j_gene: TRBJ2-7
v_gene: TRBV5-1
d_gene: .
abundance: .
CDR3aa: CASSLKEPDRRALEQYF
CDR3nt: TGCGCCAGCAGCCTAAAAGAGCCCGACAGGCGAGCACTCGAGCAGTACTTC

j_gene: TRBJ2-5
v_gene: TRBV28
d_gene: .
abundance: few
CDR3aa: CASTKGRKETQYF
CDR3nt: TGTGCCAGCACCAAGGGGCGGAAAGAGACCCAGTACTTC

j_gene: TRBJ2-1
v_gene: TRBV29-1
d_gene: TRBD2
abundance: .
CDR3aa: CSVSSAGGPNNEQFF
CDR3nt: TGCAGCGTTTCCTCGGCGGGAGGGCCCAACAATGAGCAGTTCTTC

j_gene: TRBJ1-4
v_gene: TRBV28
d_gene: .
abundance: .
CDR3aa: CASSPPGLISEKLFF
CDR3nt: TGTGCCAGCAGTCCCCCCGGACTAATTTCGGAAAAACTGTTTTTT

j_gene: TRBJ1-1
v_gene: TRBV5-1
d_gene: .
abundance: .
CDR3aa: CASSARTANTEAFF
CDR3nt: TGCGCCAGCAGCGCGCGGACAGCGAACACTGAAGCTTTCTTT

j_gene: TRBJ2-1
v_gene: TRBV19
d_gene: TRBD1
abundance: .
CDR3aa: CASSTRQGPQNEQFF
CDR3nt: TGTGCCAGTAGTACCCGACAGGGCCCCCAGAATGAGCAGTTCTTC

j_gene: TRBJ1-1
v_gene: TRBV5-1
d_gene: TRBD1
abundance: few
CDR3aa: CASSSSTGATEAFF
CDR3nt: TGCGCCAGCAGCTCCTCGACAGGGGCCACTGAAGCTTTCTTT

j_gene: TRBJ1-1
v_gene: TRBV27
d_gene: .
abundance: many
CDR3aa: CASSFRASSSAEAFF
CDR3nt: TGTGCCAGCAGTTTCCGGGCCTCTTCGTCGGCTGAAGCTTTCTTT

j_gene: TRBJ2-4
v_gene: TRBV18
d_gene: .
abundance: few
CDR3aa: CASSPTDSWGKNIQYF
CDR3nt: TGTGCCAGCTCACCAACGGACAGTTGGGGCAAAAACATTCAGTACTTC

j_gene: TRBJ2-1
v_gene: TRBV28
d_gene: .
abundance: many
CDR3aa: CASSLATPNNEQFF
CDR3nt: TGTGCCAGCAGTCTAGCCACACCCAACAATGAGCAGTTCTTC

j_gene: TRBJ1-3
v_gene: TRBV28
d_gene: TRBD1
abundance: many
CDR3aa: CASSFGQGPGNTIYF
CDR3nt: TGTGCCAGCAGTTTCGGACAGGGGCCTGGAAACACCATATATTTT

j_gene: TRBJ1-1
v_gene: TRBV30
d_gene: .
abundance: .
CDR3aa: CAWTKGNTEAFF
CDR3nt: TGTGCCTGGACGAAGGGAAACACTGAAGCTTTCTTT

j_gene: TRBJ2-5
v_gene: TRBV19
d_gene: TRBD1
abundance: .
CDR3aa: CASSPRQGAPYEYF
CDR3nt: TGTGCCAGTAGTCCAAGACAGGGAGCTCCTTATGAGTACTTC

j_gene: TRBJ2-1
v_gene: TRBV2
d_gene: .
abundance: .
CDR3aa: CAKKPTNNEQFF
CDR3nt: TGTGCCAAGAAACCGACCAACAATGAGCAGTTCTTC

j_gene: TRBJ2-2
v_gene: TRBV5-4
d_gene: .
abundance: .
CDR3aa: CASSAGTSTGELFF
CDR3nt: TGTGCCAGCAGCGCCGGCACTAGCACCGGGGAGCTGTTTTTT

j_gene: TRBJ1-5
v_gene: TRBV6-1
d_gene: .
abundance: many
CDR3aa: CASGTERNQPQHF
CDR3nt: TGTGCCAGCGGTACAGAGCGGAATCAGCCCCAGCATTTT

j_gene: TRBJ2-2
v_gene: TRBV28
d_gene: .
abundance: many
CDR3aa: CASGETASNTGELFF
CDR3nt: TGTGCCAGCGGCGAGACAGCCTCGAACACCGGGGAGCTGTTTTTT

j_gene: TRBJ2-7
v_gene: TRBV7-2
d_gene: TRBD2
abundance: once
CDR3aa: CASSSPGLADLSYEQYF
CDR3nt: TGTGCCAGCAGCTCCCCCGGGCTAGCGGACCTCTCCTACGAGCAGTACTTC

j_gene: TRBJ2-3
v_gene: TRBV2
d_gene: .
abundance: many
CDR3aa: CASSGGSASTDTQYF
CDR3nt: TGTGCCAGCAGTGGGGGTAGTGCTAGCACAGATACGCAGTATTTT

j_gene: TRBJ2-3
v_gene: TRBV11-2
d_gene: TRBD2
abundance: few
CDR3aa: CASSSKTGLAGGPSTDTQYF
CDR3nt: TGTGCCAGCAGCTCAAAAACGGGACTAGCGGGGGGGCCTAGCACAGATACGCAGTATTTT

j_gene: TRBJ1-2
v_gene: TRBV7-3
d_gene: .
abundance: few
CDR3aa: CASSLNPGGFGYYGYTF
CDR3nt: TGTGCCAGCAGCTTGAACCCTGGGGGGTTCGGCTACTATGGCTACACCTTC

j_gene: TRBJ2-3
v_gene: TRBV3-1
d_gene: .
abundance: many
CDR3aa: CASSQGSLVIDTQYF
CDR3nt: TGTGCCAGCAGCCAAGGTTCCCTAGTCATAGATACGCAGTATTTT

j_gene: TRBJ1-5
v_gene: TRBV12-3/TRBV12-4
d_gene: .
abundance: many
CDR3aa: CASSSTVGPGNQPQHF
CDR3nt: TGTGCCAGCAGTTCCACCGTGGGCCCTGGCAATCAGCCCCAGCATTTT

j_gene: TRBJ2-1
v_gene: TRBV6-6
d_gene: .
abundance: .
CDR3aa: CASSYSGNEQFF
CDR3nt: TGTGCCAGCAGTTACTCGGGGAATGAGCAGTTCTTC

j_gene: TRBJ2-5
v_gene: TRBV24-1
d_gene: .
abundance: few
CDR3aa: CATSDLLDGSETQYF
CDR3nt: TGTGCCACCAGTGATTTGCTGGATGGGAGCGAGACCCAGTACTTC

j_gene: TRBJ1-1
v_gene: TRBV13
d_gene: TRBD1
abundance: many
CDR3aa: CASTNYNDRDGAFF
CDR3nt: TGTGCCAGCACCAACTATAACGACAGGGATGGAGCTTTCTTT